Below, 21 T cell receptor beta chains from the same sample are listed, as sequenced in a study of blood T cell repertoires in COVID-19. The data were produced by immunoSEQ multiplex PCR, yet TCRdb's version contains in-frame clones alone and is incomplete. The sample has 400,000 to 450,000 clones, over 75% seen once; the top ten hold roughly 1.4%. Material for sequencing was peripheral blood. The receptors derive from a middle-aged woman with COVID-19, enrolled during active disease.

The chain links TRBV15 to TRBJ2-6; unclear D gene. The CDR3 is made up of 19 amino acids. V gave up 0 bases and J gave up 0 bases, with 15 bases separating them. Germline-derived CDR1 and CDR2 are LNHNV and YYDKDF (reference sequence). CDR3 region: CATSRDRSTLGSGANVLTF. CDR3 coding DNA: TGTGCCACCAGCAGAGATCGGAGTACCCTGGGCTCTGGGGCCAACGTCCTGACTTTC. The variable domain in full, with the rest retrieved from reference TRBV15 and TRBJ2-6, is DAMVIQNPRYQVTQFGKPVTLSCSQTLNHNVMYWYQQKSSQAPKLLFHYYDKDFNNEADTPDNFQSRRPNTSFCFLDIRSPGLGDTAMYLCATSRDRSTLGSGANVLTFGAGSRLTVL.

The J gene is TRBJ2-5, the V gene TRBV2, with 7 positions matching TRBD2. Germline loops: CDR1 SNHLY, CDR2 FYNNEI. The V gene end was trimmed by 10 bases and the J gene end by 4 bases; junction bases not matched to a gene: 12. This CDR3 is built from 14 residues. This chain's CDR3 is CATSGRTRRETQYF. For the CDR3, the DNA is TGTGCCACATCCGGGAGGACTAGGAGAGAGACCCAGTACTTC.

The chain uses TRBV6-2 or TRBV6-3 and TRBJ2-5, with TRBD2 identical over 10 bases. V was clipped by 4 bases and J by 5 bases; unmatched bases: 7. The CDR3 spans 15 residues. Germline V gives CDR1 MNHEY, CDR2 SVGEGT. This CDR3 is CASSSFGLAVETQYF. DNA for the CDR3: TGTGCCAGCAGTTCCTTCGGACTAGCGGTGGAGACCCAGTACTTC.

The V and J genes are TRBV14 and TRBJ1-1; D not certain. The V and J ends lost 0 bases and 3 bases respectively, with 11 bases between them. Germline lookup yields CDR1 SGHDN and CDR2 FVKESK. This CDR3 has 15 amino acids. The DNA for the CDR3 is TGTGCCAGCAGCCAAGATCTCATCGGGTACACTGAAGCTTTCTTT. Protein: CASSQDLIGYTEAFF.

The gene calls are TRBV5-6 and TRBJ2-5; 7 nucleotides line up with TRBD1. The V and J ends lost 5 bases and 5 bases, in that order; junction bases with no gene match: 9. CDR3 length equals 14 residues. Germline CDR1 reads SGHDT; CDR2 reads YYEEEE. CDR3 sequence: CASSLGQGVETQYF. CDR3 DNA: TGTGCCAGCAGTCTGGGCCAGGGGGTCGAGACCCAGTACTTC. The variable domain in full, completed from reference TRBV5-6 and TRBJ2-5, reads DAGVTQSPTHLIKTRGQQVTLRCSPKSGHDTVSWYQQALGQGPQFIFQYYEEEERQRGNFPDRFSGHQFPNYSSELNVNALLLGDSALYLCASSLGQGVETQYFGPGTRLLVL.

The chain couples TRBV3-1 (or the pseudogene TRBV3-2) to TRBJ1-6, with D hard to call. V was trimmed by 0 bases and J by 7 bases, leaving 13 bases between them. The CDR3 runs to 16 residues. Germline lookup yields CDR1 LGHDT and CDR2 YNNKEL (reference sequence). CDR3: CASSQEGAWGNSPLHF. The CDR3 DNA is TGTGCCAGCAGCCAAGAGGGAGCCTGGGGAAATTCACCCCTCCACTTT.

The J gene is TRBJ1-2, the V gene TRBV27; TRBD1 agrees at 8 bases. The germline gives CDR1 MNHEY, CDR2 SMNVEV (reference sequence). The CDR3 length is 15 residues. J was trimmed by 6 bases and V by 2 bases; bases with no gene match: 8. CDR3 loop: CASSLGQGAWDGYTF. The CDR3, as DNA: TGTGCCAGCAGTTTAGGGCAGGGGGCCTGGGATGGCTACACCTTC.

The chain couples TRBV3-1 (or the pseudogene TRBV3-2) to TRBJ1-1, with TRBD1 identical over 12 bases. The CDR3 consists of 17 residues. The J segment lost 2 bases and the V segment lost 7 bases, leaving 11 bases of the junction unmatched. Per the germline V gene, CDR1 is LGHDT and CDR2 is YNNKEL (reference sequence). DNA of the CDR3: TGTGCCAGCACCAGAAGGGACAGGGGGCGCGGTAACACTGAAGCTTTCTTT. This encodes CASTRRDRGRGNTEAFF.

V is TRBV7-2 and J is TRBJ2-7; the match to TRBD2 covers 15 bases. The germline V gene encodes CDR1 SGHTA and CDR2 FQGNSA. V shed 5 bases and J 3 bases; nucleotides not matched to a gene: 5. The length of the CDR3 is 16 residues. This chain's CDR3 is CASSIGLAGGLYEQYF. CDR3 DNA sequence: TGTGCCAGCAGCATTGGACTAGCGGGGGGGCTCTACGAGCAGTACTTC.

This chain links TRBV9 with TRBJ2-3, with TRBD1 matching 10 bases. V trimming: 3 bases; J trimming: 0 bases; junction bases outside the gene matches: 16. The CDR3 covers 20 residues. From germline, CDR1 is SGDLS and CDR2 YYNGEE. CDR3 sequence (DNA): TGTGCCAGCAGCGGAGATTATTCCACGGGGGACAGGGGCAGCACAGATACGCAGTATTTT. Residues: CASSGDYSTGDRGSTDTQYF.

The chain recombines TRBV2 with TRBJ2-2; 10 nucleotides agree with TRBD1. V lost 6 bases to trimming and J lost 6 bases; unmatched junction nucleotides: 7. CDR3 length: 15 residues. From germline, CDR1 is SNHLY and CDR2 FYNNEI. CDR3: CASRPGTGVSGELFF. The CDR3 DNA sequence: TGTGCCAGCAGACCCGGGACAGGGGTTTCCGGGGAGCTGTTTTTT. Together with reference TRBV2 and TRBJ2-2, the CDR3 gives the full variable domain: EPEVTQTPSHQVTQMGQEVILRCVPISNHLYFYWYRQILGQKVEFLVSFYNNEISEKSEIFDDQFSVERPDGSNFTLKIRSTKLEDSAMYFCASRPGTGVSGELFFGEGSRLTVL.

This chain joins TRBV6-2 or TRBV6-3 and TRBJ1-2, with D possibly TRBD1 on 6 matching bases. Trimming took 0 bases from V and 4 from J, leaving 12 bases between them. Germline loops: CDR1 MNHEY, CDR2 SVGEGT. The length of the CDR3 is 15 residues. For the CDR3, the DNA is TGTGCCAGCAGTTACTCGGCAGGGGACGTCTATGGCTACACCTTC. Protein sequence: CASSYSAGDVYGYTF.

The V and J genes are TRBV5-6 and TRBJ1-1, with 7 bases fitting TRBD1. Germline loops: CDR1 SGHDT, CDR2 YYEEEE. This CDR3 has 14 residues. Losses at the gene ends were 4 bases for V and 3 bases for J; bases not matched to a gene: 6. This CDR3 reads CASSPTGADTEAFF. CDR3 DNA sequence: TGTGCCAGCAGCCCTACAGGGGCTGACACTGAAGCTTTCTTT.

V is TRBV7-9 and J is TRBJ1-4, with D perhaps matching TRBD1 (6 bases). This CDR3 spans 16 amino acids. The V end lost 5 bases, the J end lost 4 bases, and 17 bases lay between the germline ends. Germline V gives CDR1 SEHNR, CDR2 FQNEAQ (reference sequence). The CDR3 loop reads CASSLPRTEYNEKLFF. The CDR3 coding sequence is TGTGCCAGCAGCCTTCCTCGGACAGAGTATAATGAAAAACTGTTTTTT.

The genes are TRBV18 and TRBJ1-1, with D hard to call. In germline, CDR1 is KGHSH, CDR2 LQKENI. This CDR3 region has 15 residues. V shed 3 bases and J shed 4 bases, with 15 bases lying between them. DNA for the CDR3: TGTGCCAGCTCACCGGATCAGGTGGAGGGCACTGAAGCTTTCTTT. It translates to CASSPDQVEGTEAFF. The whole variable domain, filled in from reference TRBV18 and TRBJ1-1, reads NAGVMQNPRHLVRRRGQEARLRCSPMKGHSHVYWYRQLPEEGLKFMVYLQKENIIDESGMPKERFSAEFPKEGPSILRIQQVVRGDSAAYFCASSPDQVEGTEAFFGQGTRLTVV.

The chain recombines TRBV30 with TRBJ1-1; D uncertain. This CDR3 spans 14 amino acids. Germline values: CDR1 GTSNPN, CDR2 SVGIG (reference sequence). Trimming left V 2 bases short and J 4 bases short, with 14 bases between. CDR3: CAWSLLEAGTEAFF. Written as DNA, the CDR3 is TGTGCCTGGAGTTTGCTAGAGGCCGGCACTGAAGCTTTCTTT. Based on the CDR3 plus reference TRBV30 and TRBJ1-1, the full variable domain is SQTIHQWPATLVQPVGSPLSLECTVEGTSNPNLYWYRQAAGRGLQLLFYSVGIGQISSEVPQNLSASRPQDRQFILSSKKLLLSDSGFYLCAWSLLEAGTEAFFGQGTRLTVV.

The chain couples TRBV5-4 to TRBJ1-2; D is perhaps TRBD1 (6 bases). With 3 bases removed from V and 1 base from J, the gap between germline ends came to 10 bases. The length of the CDR3 is 14 residues. CDR1 is SGHNT, CDR2 YYREEE, per germline (reference sequence). CDR3 nucleotide sequence: TGTGCCAGCAGCTCCCAGGGGTTTAACTATGGCTACACCTTC. Translated, it gives CASSSQGFNYGYTF.

V usage is TRBV7-9 and J usage is TRBJ1-1, with D possibly TRBD1 on 5 matching bases. Trimming took 5 bases from V and 0 from J, leaving 13 bases between them. This CDR3 is built from 15 residues. Germline V CDR1 and CDR2: SEHNR, FQNEAQ (reference sequence). The chain's CDR3 is CASSPLAGVNTEAFF. DNA for the CDR3: TGTGCCAGCAGCCCGTTGGCGGGGGTGAACACTGAAGCTTTCTTT.

The chain uses TRBV7-9 and TRBJ1-1, with unresolved D. The CDR3 is 12 residues long. Germline V CDR1 and CDR2: SEHNR, FQNEAQ (reference sequence). Trimming stripped 1 base from V and 10 bases from J, with 10 bases between. The CDR3 sequence: CASSLDGIRAFF. The CDR3 region has the DNA TGTGCCAGCAGCTTAGACGGTATTAGAGCTTTCTTT.

The chain couples TRBV5-4 to TRBJ2-3, with TRBD2 matching 7 bases. The V gene's germline CDR1 is SGHNT and CDR2 YYREEE (reference sequence). This CDR3 has 16 amino acids. V lost 1 base to trimming and J lost 0 bases; unmatched junction nucleotides: 5. DNA of the CDR3: TGTGCCAGCAGCTTGCGGGCTAGCGGTAGCACAGATACGCAGTATTTT. Translation: CASSLRASGSTDTQYF.

This chain joins TRBV10-3 and TRBJ1-5; the match to TRBD1 covers 7 bases. CDR1 and CDR2 from the germline V gene are ENHRY and SYGVKD. The CDR3 runs to 15 residues. The J segment lost 9 bases and the V segment lost 2 bases, leaving 10 bases of the junction unmatched. The chain's CDR3 is CAISEAGGSIRPQHF. CDR3 DNA: TGTGCCATCAGTGAGGCAGGGGGGTCTATCCGGCCCCAGCATTTT.